These T cell receptor beta chains were read from a single sample in a study of T cell responses to AZD1222 COVID-19 vaccine. Generated by immunoSEQ multiplex PCR, the TCRdb table keeps only in-frame clones and is missing some. Of about 56,000 clones detected, about 88% appear once; the ten largest clones hold roughly 7.2%. Sample: peripheral blood, taken 28 days after the second AZD1222 dose. The receptors stem from an adult who received the AZD1222 COVID-19 vaccine. Each CDR3 is given with its conserved first and last residue. The D gene is left open where the match is weak. The listing skips clone size in some rows; elsewhere it reads once, few, many or a size class.

d_call	v_call	j_call	clone_size	cdr3_nt	cdr3_aa
-	TRBV24-1	TRBJ1-1	once	TGTGCCACCAGTGACCGGGGGGCAACTGAAGCTTTCTTT	CATSDRGATEAFF
-	TRBV21-1	TRBJ2-4	-	TGTGCCAGCAGCAACTGCCTTCTAGCCAAAAACATTCAGTACTTC	CASSNCLLAKNIQYF
-	TRBV6-5	TRBJ2-1	-	TGTGCCAGCAGTAGACCAGCCGGGGCTTACAATGAGCAGTTCTTC	CASSRPAGAYNEQFF
TRBD1	TRBV6-5	TRBJ1-1	-	TGTGCCAGCAGCACAGGGGGCACTGAAGCTTTCTTT	CASSTGGTEAFF
TRBD1	TRBV11-1	TRBJ2-1	-	TGTGCCAGCAGCCCAGGGACAGGGGGGGTTGTGAATGAGCAGTTCTTC	CASSPGTGGVVNEQFF
-	TRBV3-1/TRBV3-2	TRBJ1-6	-	TGTGCCAGCAGCCAAGGCCCGATGGGTTCACCCCTCCACTTT	CASSQGPMGSPLHF
-	TRBV19	TRBJ1-2	-	TGTGCCAGTAGTATTTGGGGGTTCGGAGGCTACACCTTC	CASSIWGFGGYTF
TRBD2	TRBV4-1	TRBJ2-7	-	TGCGCCAGCAGGGGGACTAGCGGGAGTTACGAGCAGTACTTC	CASRGTSGSYEQYF
-	TRBV28	TRBJ2-3	-	TGTGGATCGGGACTCGCCGCAGATACGCAGTATTTT	CGSGLAADTQYF
-	TRBV4-3	TRBJ1-5	-	TGCGCCAGCAGCCAAGACAGGACACGGAATCGGCCCCAGCATTTT	CASSQDRTRNRPQHF
-	TRBV4-3	TRBJ2-2	-	TGCGCCAGCAGCCACGGCGCGAACACCGGGGAGCTGTTTTTT	CASSHGANTGELFF
-	TRBV28	TRBJ2-7	-	TGTGCCAGCAGCTATGACGGCTACGAGCAGTACTTC	CASSYDGYEQYF
TRBD2	TRBV3-1/TRBV3-2	TRBJ2-1	-	TGTGCCAGCAGCCAATTATTTAGCGGGAGATCGGTGCAGTTCTTC	CASSQLFSGRSVQFF
-	TRBV10-1	TRBJ1-5	-	TGCGCCAGCAGTGATATCGTCTACCAGGGCAATCAGCCCCAGCATTTT	CASSDIVYQGNQPQHF
TRBD2	TRBV3-1/TRBV3-2	TRBJ2-5	-	TGTGCCAGCAGCCAAGAACTCGGGGGGGCCTATGAGACCCAGTACTTC	CASSQELGGAYETQYF
-	TRBV7-8	TRBJ2-7	few	TGTGCCAGCAGCTTACCGGGACATTCCTCCTACGAGCAGTACTTC	CASSLPGHSSYEQYF
-	TRBV7-2	TRBJ2-5	-	TGTGCCAGCAGCCCGGGAGTGGGGGAGACCCAGTACTTC	CASSPGVGETQYF
TRBD2	TRBV4-1	TRBJ2-4	-	TGCGCCAGCAGCCCTTTCGGGGGGGCAGGAGCCAAAAACATTCAGTACTTC	CASSPFGGAGAKNIQYF
-	TRBV19	TRBJ1-4	-	TGTGCCAGTAGTCAAGCCCCAGAAAAACTGTTTTTT	CASSQAPEKLFF
TRBD1	TRBV5-1	TRBJ2-1	-	TGCGCCAGCAGCCCCGGGACAGGAGGGAATGAGCAGTTCTTC	CASSPGTGGNEQFF
-	TRBV30	TRBJ1-2	-	TGTGCCTGGAGTGCGAGAGGCGGCTACACCTTC	CAWSARGGYTF
TRBD1	TRBV30	TRBJ1-5	-	TGTGCCTGGAGGGGGACAGGGAGTCAGCCCCAGCATTTT	CAWRGTGSQPQHF
TRBD1	TRBV7-2	TRBJ2-7	-	TGTGCCAGCAGCTCCTCTCTTCCGGGACAGGGGGAATACGAGCAGTACTTC	CASSSSLPGQGEYEQYF
TRBD1	TRBV28	TRBJ2-1	-	TGTGCCAGCAGCCTAGGACAGGCGTACAATGAGCAGTTCTTC	CASSLGQAYNEQFF
TRBD2	TRBV27	TRBJ2-6	once	TGTGCCAGCAGTTTTCTCCCTAGCGGGATGAGCTCTGGGGCCAACGTCCTGACTTTC	CASSFLPSGMSSGANVLTF
-	TRBV6-5	TRBJ1-2	-	TGTGCCAGCAGTTACTCGCTCGTCGGTAACTATGGCTACACCTTC	CASSYSLVGNYGYTF
-	TRBV27	TRBJ1-4	-	TGTGCCAGCAGGACGACAGTGACTAATGAAAAACTGTTTTTT	CASRTTVTNEKLFF
-	TRBV7-9	TRBJ1-5	-	TGTGCCAGCAGCTCCCGGGACGGCAATCAGCCCCAGCATTTT	CASSSRDGNQPQHF
-	TRBV6-2/TRBV6-3	TRBJ2-4	-	TGTGCCAGCAGTTACTCGAACCTATGGGGAAACATTCAGTACTTC	CASSYSNLWGNIQYF
TRBD1	TRBV5-4	TRBJ1-2	-	TGTGCCAGCAGCAGGTTGGACAGGTACTATGGCTACACCTTC	CASSRLDRYYGYTF
TRBD2	TRBV4-3	TRBJ2-1	-	TGCGCCAGCAGCCAAGAGCCTAGCGGGAGTGAGCAGTTCTTC	CASSQEPSGSEQFF
-	TRBV7-2	TRBJ1-4	-	TGTGCCTCCTTCGGGGAAAAACTGTTTTTT	CASFGEKLFF
-	TRBV23-1	TRBJ2-3	-	TGCGCCAGCAGTATTGTTGAGCTGGGAACAGATACGCAGTATTTT	CASSIVELGTDTQYF
TRBD2	TRBV28	TRBJ2-3	-	TGTGCCAGCAGCTCAACTAGCGGGATGTTGACAGATACGCAGTATTTT	CASSSTSGMLTDTQYF
TRBD1	TRBV7-2	TRBJ1-2	-	TGTGCCAGCAGCCCCTCCGGGACAGCCGGCTACACCTTC	CASSPSGTAGYTF
-	TRBV18	TRBJ1-3	-	TGTGCCAGCTCATCCAACGGTCGAAACACCATATATTTT	CASSSNGRNTIYF
TRBD1	TRBV28	TRBJ1-5	-	TGTGCCAGCAACCACGGACAGGGTTTTGCTCAGCCCCAGCATTTT	CASNHGQGFAQPQHF
-	TRBV19	TRBJ1-4	-	TGTGCCAGTAAAGGAGGGGCAGTAAATGAAAAACTGTTTTTT	CASKGGAVNEKLFF